The T cell receptor beta chain under discussion was sequenced for a study of blood T cell repertoires in COVID-19. Authors' processing steps: Amplified reference gene primers provided the basis for estimating nucleated cell counts. Only in-frame clones appear in the TCRdb table, and some are missing; sequencing was by immunoSEQ multiplex PCR. The V and J calls and clone size were taken over from that table, and D and trimming were inferred from the DNA. The table has roughly 100,000 clones, 84% seen once. CDR3 length equals 15 residues. Germline CDR1 SGHRS, CDR2 YFSETQ. V was shortened by 0 bases and J by 6 bases, with 15 bases between the two germline ends.

Specimen: peripheral blood. The clonotype was recovered from a man aged 70-80 years with active or convalescent COVID-19. This chain uses TRBV5-1 with TRBJ1-1, with D perhaps TRBD1 (6 bases). The CDR3 here is CASSLGGQLHSEAFF. In nucleotides, the CDR3 is TGCGCCAGCAGCTTGGGGGGGCAATTGCACTCTGAAGCTTTCTTT.